These 31 T cell receptor beta chains originate from one sample sequenced in a study of blood T cell repertoires in COVID-19. Some clones are missing from TCRdb's copy, which holds only in-frame ones; the method was immunoSEQ multiplex PCR. The sample records about 420,000 clones, over 85% being singletons. Sequences were obtained from peripheral blood. These receptors all stem from a young man with COVID-19, enrolled during active disease.

A single count supports this clone. The gene calls are TRBV6-5 and TRBJ1-1; a weak D match, TRBD1 (5 bases). Trimming removed 0 bases from V and 2 bases from J, with 10 bases in between. Looked up from germline, CDR1 is MNHEY and CDR2 is SVGAGI. The CDR3 has 15 amino acids. This chain's CDR3 is CASSYSSTDNTEAFF. The CDR3 DNA sequence: TGTGCCAGCAGTTACTCGTCGACAGATAACACTGAAGCTTTCTTT.

The rearrangement uses TRBV25-1 and TRBJ1-4, with D perhaps matching TRBD1 (6 bases). The germline CDR1 and CDR2 sequences are MGHDK and SYGVNS. The CDR3 runs 17 residues. V lost 1 base and J 8 bases, leaving 20 bases between the germline ends. CDR3 sequence: CASSESASTGRGEKLFF. The CDR3 DNA follows: TGTGCCAGCAGTGAATCGGCTTCGACAGGAAGAGGGGAAAAACTGTTTTTT.

The V call is TRBV3-1 (or the pseudogene TRBV3-2), the J call TRBJ2-2, with 14 positions matching TRBD2. The V gene end was trimmed by 1 base and the J gene end by 5 bases; junction bases not matched to a gene: 9. CDR1 and CDR2 from the germline V gene are LGHDT and YNNKEL (reference sequence). The CDR3 runs to 19 residues. The CDR3, as DNA: TGTGCCAGCAGCCAAGGAGGGACTAGCGGGGGCCTGGGGACCGGGGAGCTGTTTTTT. Translated: CASSQGGTSGGLGTGELFF.

The chain combines TRBV23-1 with TRBJ2-2; the D gene is possibly TRBD2 (5 bases). TRBV23-1 belongs to the ORF category, with a function that is uncertain. The CDR3 runs 13 residues. Deletions cut 4 bases from V and 6 bases from J, with 9 bases between. For the CDR3, the DNA is TGCGCCAGCAGTCCTAGCACAGCCGGGGAGCTGTTTTTT. This gives the protein CASSPSTAGELFF.

The V gene is TRBV7-9, the J gene TRBJ2-5; weak D call: TRBD2 (6 bases). CDR3 length equals 15 residues. V was cut by 2 bases and J by 2 bases, with 12 bases left in between. Germline V gene sequence: CDR1 SEHNR, CDR2 FQNEAQ (reference sequence). DNA for the CDR3: TGTGCCAGCAGCTTATATCCGGGGGTACAAGAGACCCAGTACTTC. Amino acid sequence: CASSLYPGVQETQYF.

The chain combines TRBV7-9 with TRBJ2-1, with TRBD2 identical over 7 bases. Germline V lookup: CDR1 SEHNR, CDR2 FQNEAQ (reference sequence). The CDR3 spans 15 residues. The ends lost 1 base at V and 3 bases at J; junction bases unmatched: 3. CDR3 bases: TGTGCCAGCAGCTTAGTCCTAGCGGTCTACAATGAGCAGTTCTTC. This codes for CASSLVLAVYNEQFF.

The chain joins TRBV5-1 to TRBJ2-1; a weak D match, TRBD1 (6 bases). Trimming removed 0 bases at V and 6 bases at J, with 13 bases between. Germline V gives CDR1 SGHRS, CDR2 YFSETQ. This CDR3 contains 15 residues. In DNA form, the CDR3 reads TGCGCCAGCAGCTTGGGCCGGGACACCTCCAATGAGCAGTTCTTC. Translating gives CASSLGRDTSNEQFF.

The rearrangement joins TRBV14 to TRBJ2-2; tentatively, D is TRBD1 (6 bases). The CDR3 is 15 amino acids. In germline, CDR1 is SGHDN, CDR2 FVKESK. The V end was cut by 3 bases, the J end by 4 bases, with 12 bases between. This chain's CDR3 is CASSQDTGITGELFF. The CDR3 DNA sequence: TGTGCCAGCAGCCAGGATACAGGGATCACCGGGGAGCTGTTTTTT. Full variable domain (outside the CDR3, taken from reference TRBV14 and TRBJ2-2): EAGVTQFPSHSVIEKGQTVTLRCDPISGHDNLYWYRRVMGKEIKFLLHFVKESKQDESGMPNNRFLAERTGGTYSTLKVQPAELEDSGVYFCASSQDTGITGELFFGEGSRLTVL.

The rearrangement links TRBV5-4 to TRBJ1-6, with D perhaps matching TRBD1 (6 bases). The CDR3 has 15 residues. In germline, CDR1 is SGHNT, CDR2 YYREEE (reference sequence). The germline V and J ends were trimmed by 2 bases and 7 bases, with 13 bases remaining between them. DNA of the CDR3: TGTGCCAGCAGCTTAATACAGGGAGGGAATTCACCCCTCCACTTT. Amino acids: CASSLIQGGNSPLHF.

The CDR3 coding sequence is TGTGCCACCAGTGATATACTAGCGGAAAGCTCCTACAATGAGCAGTTCTTC. This encodes CATSDILAESSYNEQFF. The chain couples TRBV24-1 to TRBJ2-1; 8 bases map to TRBD2. V lost 3 bases, J lost 0 bases, and 6 bases stayed unmatched. This CDR3 comprises 17 residues. CDR1 KGHDR and CDR2 SFDVKD come from the germline V gene.

This chain links TRBV11-2 with TRBJ2-7, with D possibly TRBD2 on 5 matching bases. The V end was cut by 3 bases, the J end by 4 bases, with 19 bases between. Germline CDR1 SGHAT, CDR2 FQNNGV. The CDR3 has 16 residues. The CDR3 region is CASSLVRGGVLYEQYF. The CDR3 region has the DNA TGTGCCAGCAGCTTGGTTCGTGGAGGTGTTCTGTACGAGCAGTACTTC.

The CDR3 region has the DNA TGTGCCACCAGCAGAGTCCCCCCCACTAGCGGGGGCACAGATACGCAGTATTTT. It is translated as CATSRVPPTSGGTDTQYF. The gene calls are TRBV15 and TRBJ2-3; TRBD2 matches 10 bases. This CDR3 region has 18 residues. V lost 1 base and J lost 1; bases outside the gene matches: 8. The germline V gene encodes CDR1 LNHNV and CDR2 YYDKDF (reference sequence).

The chain couples TRBV2 to TRBJ2-1; the D gene is possibly TRBD1 (5 bases). Trimming removed 8 bases at V and 4 bases at J, with 12 bases between. The CDR3 spans 13 residues. CDR1 is SNHLY and CDR2 is FYNNEI in the germline V gene. DNA for the CDR3: TGTGCCAGCGGGCGACAGCCTTACAATGAGCAGTTCTTC. Its protein is CASGRQPYNEQFF.

In DNA form, the CDR3 reads TGTGCCAGCAGACTAGCGGGAGTTACAGATACGCAGTATTTT. Encoded protein: CASRLAGVTDTQYF. This chain uses TRBV27 with TRBJ2-3, with 11 bases identical to TRBD2. CDR1 is MNHEY, CDR2 SMNVEV, per germline (reference sequence). The V segment lost 6 bases and the J segment 3 bases; nucleotides outside the gene matches: 2. The CDR3 contains 14 residues.

The chain joins TRBV7-2 to TRBJ2-1; D possibly corresponds to TRBD1 (6 bases). V shed 4 bases and J shed 7 bases, with 20 bases lying between them. The CDR3 length is 16 residues. CDR1 and CDR2 from the germline V gene are SGHTA and FQGNSA. This chain's CDR3 is CASSSRGGVGRNEQFF. CDR3 coding DNA: TGTGCCAGCAGCTCTAGAGGGGGAGTGGGTAGAAATGAGCAGTTCTTC.

This clone was found once. The gene calls are TRBV6-2 or TRBV6-3 and TRBJ1-5; 9 positions agree with TRBD1. V lost 0 bases to trimming and J lost 3 bases; unmatched junction nucleotides: 6. The CDR3 is 17 residues long. Germline-derived CDR1 and CDR2 are MNHEY and SVGEGT. The DNA for the CDR3 is TGTGCCAGCAGTTACTCACCGGGACAGGGTTACAATCAGCCCCAGCATTTT. Translated, it gives CASSYSPGQGYNQPQHF.

This clone was recorded a few times. The chain couples TRBV27 to TRBJ2-7; D unclear. CDR3 length: 12 amino acids. The germline V gene has CDR1 MNHEY and CDR2 SMNVEV (reference sequence). Deletions cut 6 bases from V and 2 bases from J, with 8 bases between. As DNA, the CDR3 is TGTGCCAGCAGGAACTCCCCCTACGAGCAGTACTTC. Translating it yields CASRNSPYEQYF.

The chain combines TRBV19 with TRBJ2-2, with 9 bases lining up with TRBD1. The germline V gene encodes CDR1 LNHDA and CDR2 SQIVND (reference sequence). The CDR3 covers 15 residues. Trimming at V came to 8 bases and at J to 5 bases, leaving 9 bases not matched to a gene. Here the CDR3 reads CASGALTGGTGELFF. The CDR3 nucleotides read TGTGCCAGTGGCGCCCTGACAGGGGGAACCGGGGAGCTGTTTTTT.

The CDR3 DNA is TGTGCCAGCAGCTTCCCACAGGGGGCGGACTACGAGCAGTACTTC. The encoded protein is CASSFPQGADYEQYF. The chain joins TRBV7-2 to TRBJ2-7; 9 bases fit TRBD1. CDR1 SGHTA and CDR2 FQGNSA come from the germline V gene. The CDR3 extends over 15 amino acids. The V segment lost 3 bases and the J segment 3 bases; nucleotides outside the gene matches: 6.

The chain uses TRBV7-9 and TRBJ2-3, with TRBD2 matching over 8 bases. The CDR3 totals 16 residues. Germline V lookup: CDR1 SEHNR, CDR2 FQNEAQ (reference sequence). V lost 4 bases and J lost 1; bases outside the gene matches: 7. The CDR3 region is CASSYSTGGGTDTQYF. CDR3 nucleotide sequence: TGTGCCAGCAGCTACTCGACGGGAGGGGGCACAGATACGCAGTATTTT.

The table lists this clone with a few counts. The V gene is TRBV5-6, the J gene TRBJ2-2, with 10 bases lining up with TRBD1. From germline, CDR1 is SGHDT and CDR2 YYEEEE. The V segment lost 4 bases and the J segment 4 bases; nucleotides outside the gene matches: 4. The CDR3 loop spans 15 amino acids. The CDR3 loop is CASSTWTGGTGELFF. CDR3 bases: TGTGCCAGCAGCACGTGGACAGGGGGCACCGGGGAGCTGTTTTTT.

The V gene is TRBV11-3, the J gene TRBJ2-3; 10 nucleotides match TRBD1. Unmatched junction bases numbered 4, after V lost 4 bases and J lost 6 bases. The CDR3 sequence is 14 residues long. The germline CDR1 and CDR2 sequences are SGHNT and YENEEA. The CDR3 here is CASSSGQGFDTQYF. DNA of the CDR3: TGTGCCAGCAGCTCGGGACAGGGGTTCGATACGCAGTATTTT. The full variable domain, with the rest looked up from reference TRBV11-3 and TRBJ2-3, is EAGVVQSPRYKIIEKKQPVAFWCNPISGHNTLYWYLQNLGQGPELLIRYENEEAVDDSQLPKDRFSAERLKGVDSTLKIQPAELGDSAVYLCASSSGQGFDTQYFGPGTRLTVL.

The chain uses TRBV7-9 and TRBJ1-5; the D is unclear. The V gene's germline CDR1 is SEHNR and CDR2 FQNEAQ (reference sequence). V was cut by 2 bases and J by 5 bases, with 4 bases left in between. The CDR3 contains 12 residues. CDR3 nucleotide sequence: TGTGCCAGCAGCTTATCATATCAGCCCCAGCATTTT. This codes for CASSLSYQPQHF.

The V gene is TRBV28, the J gene TRBJ1-2; TRBD1 is a possible D gene (5 bases). Trimming took 4 bases from V and 4 from J, leaving 13 bases between them. This CDR3 region has 14 residues. In germline, CDR1 is MDHEN, CDR2 SYDVKM. The CDR3: CASSSPDRTYGYTF. The CDR3 nucleotides are TGTGCCAGCAGTTCCCCCGACAGAACCTATGGCTACACCTTC.

J is TRBJ2-1 and V is TRBV7-9; 12 bases align to TRBD2. V dropped 5 bases and J dropped 4; count of bases not matched to a gene: 12. The germline CDR1 and CDR2 sequences are SEHNR and FQNEAQ (reference sequence). This CDR3 is built from 18 residues. In DNA, the CDR3 is TGTGCCAGCAGCCCAACACTAGCGGGGGGAGCGCGATACAATGAGCAGTTCTTC. Protein product: CASSPTLAGGARYNEQFF.

This clone occurred once. The chain links TRBV6-1 to TRBJ1-6, with D possibly TRBD1 on 6 matching bases. Germline loops: CDR1 MNHNS, CDR2 SASEGT. V was trimmed by 0 bases and J by 14 bases, leaving 11 bases between them. The CDR3 is 13 amino acids. The CDR3 DNA sequence: TGTGCCAGCAGTGAAGCTCTAACAGGGTCCCTCCACTTT. This codes for CASSEALTGSLHF.

This chain connects TRBV7-2 to TRBJ2-5, with 8 positions matching TRBD1. The V gene end was trimmed by 4 bases and the J gene end by 5 bases; junction bases not matched to a gene: 9. Germline CDR1 SGHTA, CDR2 FQGNSA. The CDR3 loop spans 15 amino acids. CDR3 amino acids: CASSWTGSSGETQYF. DNA of the CDR3: TGTGCCAGCAGCTGGACAGGGAGCAGTGGGGAGACCCAGTACTTC.

The chain employs TRBV28 and TRBJ2-7, with TRBD1 matching 7 bases. The germline V gene has CDR1 MDHEN and CDR2 SYDVKM. This CDR3 comprises 15 residues. The ends lost 3 bases at V and 4 bases at J; junction bases unmatched: 9. The CDR3 DNA sequence: TGTGCCAGCAGTTTCTCCCAGGGGGTTGGATACGAGCAGTACTTC. This encodes CASSFSQGVGYEQYF.

The rearrangement uses TRBV18 and TRBJ2-2, with TRBD1 matching over 7 bases. The germline V gene has CDR1 KGHSH and CDR2 LQKENI. The V and J ends lost 3 bases and 0 bases, in that order; junction bases with no gene match: 1. The CDR3 is 15 residues long. The chain's CDR3 is CASSPGQPNTGELFF. In nucleotides, the CDR3 is TGTGCCAGCTCACCGGGACAGCCGAACACCGGGGAGCTGTTTTTT.

This chain joins TRBV6-5 and TRBJ1-5; D might be TRBD1 (6 bases). With 6 bases removed from V and 4 bases from J, the gap between germline ends came to 13 bases. This CDR3 has 14 amino acids. Germline-derived CDR1 and CDR2 are MNHEY and SVGAGI. For the CDR3, the DNA is TGTGCCAGCAGGGTAACAGGGAGTAATCAGCCCCAGCATTTT. Its protein product is CASRVTGSNQPQHF.

The sample holds one count of this clone. The chain has TRBV13 and TRBJ1-2; D is unclear. The CDR3 length is 14 residues. Germline V CDR1 and CDR2: PRHDT, FYEKMQ (reference sequence). V was cut by 7 bases and J by 0 bases, with 12 bases left in between. In nucleotides, the CDR3 is TGTGCCAGCAACAGTGTGACCGCTAACTATGGCTACACCTTC. Amino acids: CASNSVTANYGYTF.